The 20 T cell receptor beta chains below were found in one sample sequenced in a study of CD8+CD57+ T cells in acquired aplastic anemia. The authors sequenced patients whose flow cytometry had shown CD8+CD57+ cell expansion. Both TCR beta VDJ combination and CDR3 sequence profiling were carried out. Genomic DNA was the template for this profiling. TCRdb reprocessed the reads via MiXCR and lists one record per CDR3 protein. The sample carries around 430,000 distinct CDR3 sequences, around 32% recorded once. Sequenced sample: sorted CD4+, CD8+, or CD8+CD57+ T cells (not recorded which) from PBMCs. These TCRs come from a human donor with aplastic anemia.

This clonotype was counted only a few times. V usage is TRBV24-1 and J usage is TRBJ2-7; maybe TRBD1 (5 bases). The V gene lost 9 bases and the J gene lost 4 bases, with 9 bases spanning the gap. CDR1 and CDR2 (germline): KGHDR, SFDVKD. This CDR3 comprises 11 residues. This chain's CDR3 is CATSRVYEQYF. The CDR3 bases are TGTGCCACCTCCAGGGTTTACGAGCAGTACTTC.

The chain employs TRBV10-3 and TRBJ2-7, with a weak D call TRBD2 (5 bases). This CDR3 is 13 amino acids long. V was cut by 6 bases and J by 1 base, with 10 bases left in between. Germline V gene sequence: CDR1 ENHRY, CDR2 SYGVKD. The DNA of the CDR3 is TGTGCCATCAGCCCCCGAGGGTCCTACGAGCAGTACTTC. Translating it yields CAISPRGSYEQYF.

In the case of this clonotype: A junction end diverges from the germline sequence, so it may reflect a read error. The CDR3 protein is CASRLGGMNTVAFF. The DNA for the CDR3 is TGTGCCAGCCGACTGGGAGGGATGAACACTGTAGCTTTCTTT. This sequence joins TRBV6-2 or TRBV6-3 and TRBJ1-1; D is unclear. CDR3 length equals 14 residues. Germline V gene lookup returns CDR1 MNHEY and CDR2 SVGEGT.

Details on this clonotype: Compared with germline, one end of the junction differs, possibly owing to a read error. The gene calls are TRBV25-1 and TRBJ2-7; D may be TRBD2 (7 bases). The CDR3 sequence is 15 residues long. In germline, CDR1 is MGHDK, CDR2 SYGVNS. DNA for the CDR3: TGTGTCAGCAGGGCAGGGGAGGGCCATTTCTACGAGCAGTACTTC. As protein: CVSRAGEGHFYEQYF.

There are many counts of this clonotype. The chain has TRBV2 and TRBJ1-5; D gene unclear. Trimming stripped 4 bases from V and 7 bases from J, with 14 bases between. The CDR3 is 14 residues long. In germline, CDR1 is SNHLY, CDR2 FYNNEI. The CDR3 reads CASSGLPPGQPQHF. CDR3 sequence (DNA): TGTGCCAGCAGTGGCCTACCCCCCGGGCAGCCCCAGCATTTT.

The V call is TRBV4-3, the J call TRBJ2-2; D gene uncertain. The length of the CDR3 is 16 residues. V lost 0 bases and J 6 bases, leaving 14 bases between the germline ends. The V gene's germline CDR1 is LGHNA and CDR2 YSLEER. Written as DNA, the CDR3 is TGCGCCAGCAGCCAAGATCGGGCCAGGCGGCCCGGGGAGCTGTTTTTT. It translates to CASSQDRARRPGELFF.

The chain carries TRBV7-2 and TRBJ2-7; D is perhaps TRBD2 (6 bases). Trimming left V 5 bases short and J 4 bases short, with 15 bases between. CDR3 length: 14 residues. Germline lookup yields CDR1 SGHTA and CDR2 FQGNSA. CDR3: CASSPGGIAYEQYF. The CDR3 coding sequence is TGTGCCAGCAGCCCTGGGGGGATAGCGTACGAGCAGTACTTC.

This chain uses TRBV2 with TRBJ1-2; D unclear. V dropped 5 bases and J dropped 9 bases, with 13 bases sitting between them. The CDR3 runs to 12 residues. Germline V gene data show CDR1 as SNHLY and CDR2 as FYNNEI. The CDR3 protein is CASSLREGRYTF. CDR3 in DNA: TGTGCCAGCAGTTTGAGAGAGGGCCGCTACACCTTC.

This sequence joins TRBV5-4 and TRBJ2-3; D remains unclear. The CDR3 consists of 12 residues. The V end was cut by 4 bases, the J end by 7 bases, with 10 bases between. CDR1 and CDR2 (germline): SGHNT, YYREEE (reference sequence). The CDR3 reads CASSIDGNTQYF. CDR3 nucleotides: TGTGCCAGCAGCATCGACGGTAATACGCAGTATTTT. Variable domain in full (rest from reference TRBV5-4 and TRBJ2-3): ETGVTQSPTHLIKTRGQQVTLRCSSQSGHNTVSWYQQALGQGPQFIFQYYREEENGRGNFPPRFSGLQFPNYSSELNVNALELDDSALYLCASSIDGNTQYFGPGTRLTVL.

The CDR3 bases are TGTGCCAGCGGCCCCACAGGAGGCAATCAGCCCCAGCATTTT. It encodes CASGPTGGNQPQHF. The chain recombines TRBV10-3 with TRBJ1-5; tentatively, D is TRBD1 (5 bases). The CDR3 is 14 amino acids. Germline assignment: CDR1 ENHRY and CDR2 SYGVKD. V lost 10 bases to trimming and J lost 2 bases, with 15 bases between them.

The CDR3 loop is CASTLSRSSGSGCEQYF. CDR3 DNA sequence: TGTGCCAGCACCCTAAGCCGGTCTAGCGGGAGTGGTTGCGAGCAGTACTTC. This chain joins TRBV6-1 and TRBJ2-7, with 10 bases matching TRBD2. The junction had 18 bases not matched to a gene; V was cut back by 7 bases and J by 6 bases. This CDR3 has 17 amino acids. Per the germline V gene, CDR1 is MNHNS and CDR2 is SASEGT.

This clonotype was counted at least ten times. The CDR3 coding sequence is TGTGCCACCAGCCCACCCGGGACTAGCAATCAGCCCCAGCATTTT. It yields the protein CATSPPGTSNQPQHF. The genes are TRBV15 and TRBJ1-5; TRBD1 is a possible D gene (5 bases). Germline V CDR1 and CDR2: LNHNV, YYDKDF (reference sequence). V gave up 5 bases and J gave up 0 bases, with 11 bases separating them. This CDR3 has 15 amino acids.

This clonotype has a handful of counts. This CDR3 is CASSGAGSSSYNEQFF. CDR3 nucleotides: TGTGCCAGCAGCGGAGCCGGGAGTAGCTCCTACAATGAGCAGTTCTTC. The chain couples TRBV11-2 to TRBJ2-1, with a possible D match to TRBD2 (6 bases). The CDR3 is 16 amino acids. Between the trimmed V and J ends, which lost 5 bases and 0 bases, there was a span of 14 bases. CDR1 SGHAT and CDR2 FQNNGV come from the germline V gene. The whole variable domain, remainder taken from reference TRBV11-2 and TRBJ2-1, is EAGVAQSPRYKIIEKRQSVAFWCNPISGHATLYWYQQILGQGPKLLIQFQNNGVVDDSQLPKDRFSAERLKGVDSTLKIQPAKLEDSAVYLCASSGAGSSSYNEQFFGPGTRLTVL.

In its sample, this clonotype was seen many times. Here the CDR3 DNA reads TGTGCCAGTCAAAGACAGGGCTCCTACGAGCAGTACTTC. Translation: CASQRQGSYEQYF. The chain uses TRBV7-9 and TRBJ2-7, with TRBD1 matching 7 bases. The V segment lost 9 bases and the J segment 0 bases; nucleotides outside the gene matches: 5. In germline, CDR1 is SEHNR, CDR2 FQNEAQ (reference sequence). This CDR3 has 13 amino acids.

This clonotype has a count of ten or more. V and J are TRBV29-1 and TRBJ2-1; TRBD2 might be the D (6 bases). The CDR3 extends over 14 amino acids. Germline V gene data show CDR1 as SQVTM and CDR2 as ANQGSEA. V was trimmed by 3 bases and J by 9 bases, leaving 18 bases between them. The CDR3 loop is CSVESRLDVVEQFF. In DNA form, the CDR3 reads TGCAGCGTTGAGTCGCGACTAGACGTTGTTGAGCAGTTCTTC.

Details on this clonotype: Just one base apart from a much larger clone, this may be a read error. CDR3 nucleotide sequence: TGTGCCGGCAGCCGGACGGGAGGAAACACCATATATTTT. Its translation is CAGSRTGGNTIYF. The rearrangement joins TRBV11-1 to TRBJ1-3; D gene unclear. The CDR3 is made up of 13 amino acids. Germline V CDR1 and CDR2: SGHAT, FQDESV (reference sequence).

The chain combines TRBV30 with TRBJ2-7, with TRBD2 matching 13 bases. The CDR3 sequence is 15 residues long. Germline-derived CDR1 and CDR2 are GTSNPN and SVGIG (reference sequence). V lost 3 bases and J lost 2; bases outside the gene matches: 4. The CDR3 sequence is CAWSTGLAGPYEQYF. CDR3 bases: TGTGCCTGGAGCACGGGACTAGCGGGACCCTACGAGCAGTACTTC.

This chain connects TRBV2 to TRBJ1-1; D gene unclear. Per germline, CDR1 SNHLY and CDR2 FYNNEI. The germline V and J ends were trimmed by 2 bases and 0 bases, with 7 bases remaining between them. There are 14 residues in the CDR3. The CDR3 DNA reads TGTGCCAGCAGTGAACGGAGCCTGAACACTGAAGCTTTCTTT. Encoded protein: CASSERSLNTEAFF.

In the case of this clonotype: Just one base apart from a much larger clone, this may be a read error. The V and J genes are TRBV24-1 and TRBJ2-3; 7 bases agree with TRBD1. The CDR3 contains 16 residues. The V segment lost 0 bases and the J segment 4 bases; nucleotides outside the gene matches: 6. From germline, CDR1 is KGHDR and CDR2 SFDVKD. CDR3 DNA sequence: TGTGCCACCAGTGATTTGAGTCCAGGGGGATCAGATACGCAGTATTTT. Encoded protein: CATSDLSPGGSDTQYF.

The rearrangement links TRBV7-3 to TRBJ1-2; D may be TRBD1 (5 bases). The CDR3 sequence is 13 residues long. Trimming pared 5 bases from V and 4 bases from J, leaving 11 bases between. CDR1 and CDR2 from the germline V gene are SGHTA and FQGTGA. The CDR3 nucleotides are TGTGCCAGCAGCGACGGGACCGGCTATGGCTACACCTTC. Translated, it gives CASSDGTGYGYTF.